These 32 T cell receptor beta chains share one sample of origin, sequenced in a study of cytomegalovirus exposure and HLA in healthy donors. PCR primers comprised 60 Vbeta and 13 Jbeta primers. Only in-frame clones appear in the TCRdb table, and some are missing; sequencing was by immunoSEQ multiplex PCR. The sample has 130,000 or so clones; about 64% are singletons. Material: PBMCs. These receptors came from a middle-aged woman in good health and CMV-seronegative.

This clone was seen just once. The rearrangement uses TRBV30 and TRBJ1-1; 12 nucleotides match TRBD1. The J segment lost 10 bases and the V segment lost 4 bases, leaving 7 bases of the junction unmatched. Germline CDR1 and CDR2: GTSNPN and SVGIG (reference sequence). This CDR3 region has 13 residues. In DNA, the CDR3 is TGTGCCTGGACCAGGGACAGGGGGCATGGAGCTTTCTTT. As protein: CAWTRDRGHGAFF.

Regarding this clone: A junction boundary mismatches the germline segment, possibly from a read error. The chain employs TRBV7-9 and TRBJ1-1; no clear D gene. The CDR3 is made up of 12 amino acids. CDR1 is SEHNR and CDR2 is FQNEAQ in the germline V gene (reference sequence). The CDR3 region has the DNA TGTTCCAGCATCTCAGAATCCGCTGAAGCTTTCTTT. Its translation is CSSISESAEAFF.

The chain has TRBV19 and TRBJ1-1; D may be TRBD1 (6 bases). V lost 5 bases and J 3 bases, leaving 13 bases between the germline ends. The CDR3 is 14 residues long. Germline V lookup: CDR1 LNHDA, CDR2 SQIVND (reference sequence). The CDR3 DNA is TGTGCCAGTAGTCTCGTAACAGGGTACACTGAAGCTTTCTTT. This gives the protein CASSLVTGYTEAFF.

The chain has TRBV27 and TRBJ2-7, with TRBD1 matching over 8 bases. Germline V gene data show CDR1 as MNHEY and CDR2 as SMNVEV (reference sequence). The CDR3 loop spans 15 amino acids. With 0 bases clipped from V and 4 bases from J, the junction kept 5 bases outside the gene matches. This CDR3 reads CASSLSAGGVYEQYF. The DNA of the CDR3 is TGTGCCAGCAGTTTATCGGCAGGGGGCGTTTACGAGCAGTACTTC.

This clone showed up just a few times. The genes are TRBV5-6 and TRBJ2-5, with a weak D call TRBD1 (5 bases). This CDR3 region has 14 residues. The V gene's germline CDR1 is SGHDT and CDR2 YYEEEE. V was trimmed by 2 bases and J by 5 bases, leaving 13 bases between them. DNA of the CDR3: TGTGCCAGCAGCTTCGAGCAGGGTTTGGAGACCCAGTACTTC. Protein: CASSFEQGLETQYF.

The rearrangement joins TRBV30 to TRBJ2-7, with 10 bases fitting TRBD1. V shed 3 bases, J shed 1 base, and the junction held 6 bases outside the gene matches. Germline assignment: CDR1 GTSNPN and CDR2 SVGIG (reference sequence). The CDR3 spans 15 residues. CDR3 protein: CAWSVTGGTSYEQYF. CDR3 in DNA: TGTGCCTGGAGCGTGACAGGGGGCACGTCCTACGAGCAGTACTTC.

V gene TRBV5-1 combines with J gene TRBJ2-3; tentatively, D is TRBD2 (7 bases). V lost 0 bases to trimming and J lost 2 bases, with 13 bases between them. Germline assignment: CDR1 SGHRS and CDR2 YFSETQ. CDR3 length equals 16 residues. CDR3 loop: CASSLGGGGNTDTQYF. CDR3 nucleotide sequence: TGCGCCAGCAGCTTGGGGGGAGGGGGGAACACAGATACGCAGTATTTT.

The CDR3 loop reads CATLEGSKVTEAFF. The CDR3 DNA sequence: TGTGCCACCTTGGAGGGATCAAAAGTGACTGAAGCTTTCTTT. The chain carries TRBV2 and TRBJ1-1; D is uncertain. The CDR3 sequence is 14 residues long. CDR1 is SNHLY, CDR2 FYNNEI, per germline. Trimming left V 10 bases short and J 5 bases short, with 20 bases between.

V is TRBV5-4 and J is TRBJ2-1, with 8 nucleotides matching TRBD2. The CDR3 loop spans 15 amino acids. V shed 0 bases, J shed 4 bases, and the junction held 3 bases outside the gene matches. CDR1 SGHNT and CDR2 YYREEE come from the germline V gene (reference sequence). CDR3 loop: CASSLDTSGYNEQFF. The CDR3 bases are TGTGCCAGCAGCTTGGATACTAGCGGTTACAATGAGCAGTTCTTC.

This clone was detected only once. V is TRBV27 and J is TRBJ1-2; D unclear. This CDR3 is built from 15 residues. Germline CDR1 and CDR2: MNHEY and SMNVEV (reference sequence). The V and J ends lost 0 bases and 6 bases respectively, with 14 bases between them. The CDR3 DNA follows: TGTGCCAGCAGTTTATCGCCAGCGGTCTCGAATGGCTACACCTTC. It encodes CASSLSPAVSNGYTF.

V is TRBV28 and J is TRBJ2-5; weak D call: TRBD1 (6 bases). Trimming removed 3 bases from V and 5 bases from J, with 16 bases in between. CDR1 and CDR2 from the germline V gene are MDHEN and SYDVKM. The CDR3 is made up of 15 amino acids. CDR3 sequence reads: CASSLETGWGETQYF. CDR3 DNA: TGTGCCAGCAGTTTGGAAACAGGGTGGGGCGAGACCCAGTACTTC. Drawing the rest from reference TRBV28 and TRBJ2-5, the complete variable domain is DVKVTQSSRYLVKRTGEKVFLECVQDMDHENMFWYRQDPGLGLRLIYFSYDVKMKEKGDIPEGYSVSREKKERFSLILESASTNQTSMYLCASSLETGWGETQYFGPGTRLLVL.

CDR3 sequence (DNA): TGCGCCAGCAGCCTAGACCCTCGGGACAGGGCTAATTCACCCCTCCACTTT. Amino acid sequence: CASSLDPRDRANSPLHF. The V and J genes are TRBV4-1 and TRBJ1-6, with 9 bases aligning to TRBD1. Unmatched junction bases numbered 10, after V lost 4 bases and J lost 6 bases. There are 17 residues in the CDR3. Germline-derived CDR1 and CDR2 are MGHRA and YSYEKL.

This clone occurred a few times. The chain employs TRBV4-3 and TRBJ2-1, with TRBD2 matching 7 bases. Per the germline V gene, CDR1 is LGHNA and CDR2 is YSLEER. With 3 bases clipped from V and 4 bases from J, the junction kept 6 bases outside the gene matches. The CDR3 contains 15 residues. The DNA of the CDR3 is TGCGCCAGCAGCCAGGAGTCCGGGGGGTACAATGAGCAGTTCTTC. Amino acids: CASSQESGGYNEQFF.

The chain carries TRBV5-1 and TRBJ2-3; tentative D call: TRBD2 (5 bases). Germline CDR1 and CDR2: SGHRS and YFSETQ. The ends were cut back, 1 base at V and 4 bases at J, with 10 bases in the middle. This CDR3 has 14 amino acids. This CDR3 reads CASSLYSVADTQYF. For the CDR3, the DNA is TGCGCCAGCAGCTTGTATAGCGTGGCAGATACGCAGTATTTT.

This sequence joins TRBV11-3 and TRBJ2-7, with 11 bases that match TRBD1. CDR1 SGHNT and CDR2 YENEEA come from the germline V gene. Trimming cost V 6 bases and J 2 bases; bases outside gene matches: 9. CDR3 length: 16 residues. CDR3 nucleotides: TGTGCCAGCAGTCGTTCTGGGGACAGGGGGACCTACGAGCAGTACTTC. Amino acid sequence: CASSRSGDRGTYEQYF.

V usage is TRBV9 and J usage is TRBJ1-1, with no clear D. Germline assignment: CDR1 SGDLS and CDR2 YYNGEE. CDR3 length: 14 amino acids. Trimming left V 5 bases short and J 0 bases short, with 11 bases between. In DNA form, the CDR3 reads TGTGCCAGCAGGTCAGGAGGTTTGAACACTGAAGCTTTCTTT. This codes for CASRSGGLNTEAFF.

The chain joins TRBV28 to TRBJ2-1, with TRBD1 matching over 8 bases. The junction had 6 bases not matched to a gene; V was cut back by 2 bases and J by 9 bases. This CDR3 is built from 14 residues. Germline values: CDR1 MDHEN, CDR2 SYDVKM. CDR3 protein: CASSLHQGAGEQFF. As DNA, the CDR3 is TGTGCCAGCAGTTTACACCAGGGGGCTGGTGAGCAGTTCTTC.

This clone was detected only a few times. CDR3 loop: CASSLARISYEQYF. The DNA for the CDR3 is TGTGCCAGCAGCTTGGCCAGAATCTCCTACGAGCAGTACTTC. The chain has TRBV5-6 and TRBJ2-7; D gene ambiguous. Germline CDR1 and CDR2: SGHDT and YYEEEE. The CDR3 length is 14 residues. Deletions cut 0 bases from V and 0 bases from J, with 7 bases between.

CDR3 protein: CASSRSKPPETQYF. The CDR3 nucleotides are TGCGCCAGCAGCCGAAGTAAGCCCCCAGAGACCCAGTACTTC. This chain links TRBV4-1 with TRBJ2-5; no definite D call. From germline, CDR1 is MGHRA and CDR2 YSYEKL. The ends were cut back, 4 bases at V and 4 bases at J, with 13 bases in the middle. The CDR3 contains 14 residues.

The V gene is TRBV5-1, the J gene TRBJ2-6, with TRBD2 matching 10 bases. The trim removed 4 bases at V and 0 bases at J, leaving 4 bases unmatched. CDR3 length: 17 residues. Germline V lookup: CDR1 SGHRS, CDR2 YFSETQ. The DNA of the CDR3 is TGCGCCAGCAGCAGATTAGCGGGGGGCTCTGGGGCCAACGTCCTGACTTTC. The encoded protein is CASSRLAGGSGANVLTF. Variable domain in full (rest from reference TRBV5-1 and TRBJ2-6): KAGVTQTPRYLIKTRGQQVTLSCSPISGHRSVSWYQQTPGQGLQFLFEYFSETQRNKGNFPGRFSGRQFSNSRSEMNVSTLELGDSALYLCASSRLAGGSGANVLTFGAGSRLTVL.

This chain uses TRBV7-9 with TRBJ1-2; D uncertain. The CDR3 runs 10 residues. Germline CDR1 SEHNR, CDR2 FQNEAQ (reference sequence). V lost 4 bases to trimming and J lost 5 bases, with 2 bases between them. The CDR3 is CASSSYGYTF. In DNA, the CDR3 is TGTGCCAGCAGCTCGTATGGCTACACCTTC.

Here the CDR3 DNA reads TGTGCCAGCAGCGTAGCGGGGGGCTATAATTCACCCCTCCACTTT. Its translation is CASSVAGGYNSPLHF. The chain joins TRBV9 to TRBJ1-6, with D perhaps matching TRBD1 (5 bases). CDR1 SGDLS and CDR2 YYNGEE come from the germline V gene. V was pared by 0 bases and J by 3 bases, with 7 bases between. CDR3 size: 15 residues.

The chain is built from TRBV4-2 and TRBJ1-2; 8 nucleotides match TRBD1. The CDR3 has 19 residues. V was pared by 2 bases and J by 7 bases, with 21 bases of the junction left unmatched. Looked up from germline, CDR1 is LGHNA and CDR2 is YNFKEQ. The CDR3 protein is CASSQIHGGRGLARLGYTF. CDR3 sequence (DNA): TGTGCCAGCAGCCAAATACACGGAGGCAGGGGGCTCGCCCGGCTTGGCTACACCTTC.

V gene TRBV4-1 combines with J gene TRBJ1-4; D is unresolved. With 2 bases removed from V and 10 bases from J, the gap between germline ends came to 11 bases. Germline V lookup: CDR1 MGHRA, CDR2 YSYEKL. The CDR3 length is 13 residues. The chain's CDR3 is CASSQHGRTKLFF. CDR3 sequence (DNA): TGCGCCAGCAGCCAACATGGGCGTACAAAACTGTTTTTT.

The V and J genes are TRBV9 and TRBJ1-1; D is unclear. V lost 0 bases to trimming and J lost 1 base, with 10 bases between them. From germline, CDR1 is SGDLS and CDR2 YYNGEE. The CDR3 has 15 amino acids. In DNA, the CDR3 is TGTGCCAGCAGCGTAGGTTGGAGGGCGAACACTGAAGCTTTCTTT. Protein product: CASSVGWRANTEAFF. The variable domain in full, with the rest retrieved from reference TRBV9 and TRBJ1-1, is DSGVTQTPKHLITATGQRVTLRCSPRSGDLSVYWYQQSLDQGLQFLIQYYNGEERAKGNILERFSAQQFPDLHSELNLSSLELGDSALYFCASSVGWRANTEAFFGQGTRLTVV.

V and J are TRBV7-8 and TRBJ2-1; 15 positions agree with TRBD2. This CDR3 comprises 17 residues. CDR1 is SGHVS, CDR2 FQNEAQ, per germline. J gave up 2 bases and V 3 bases, and 2 bases lay outside the gene matches. The CDR3 spells CASSLGLAGGTYNEQFF. The CDR3 region has the DNA TGTGCCAGCAGCTTGGGACTAGCGGGGGGCACCTACAATGAGCAGTTCTTC.

The chain joins TRBV7-6 to TRBJ1-6; 8 positions agree with TRBD1. The germline V gene has CDR1 SGHVS and CDR2 FNYEAQ. The junction had 12 bases not matched to a gene; V was cut back by 6 bases and J by 5 bases. CDR3 length: 17 residues. This CDR3 reads CASSSGQGTVHNSPLHF. The DNA of the CDR3 is TGTGCCAGCAGTTCAGGACAGGGTACTGTCCATAATTCACCCCTCCACTTT. Looking up the rest from reference TRBV7-6 and TRBJ1-6 gives the full variable domain: GAGVSQSPRYKVTKRGQDVALRCDPISGHVSLYWYRQALGQGPEFLTYFNYEAQQDKSGLPNDRFSAERPEGSISTLTIQRTEQRDSAMYRCASSSGQGTVHNSPLHFGNGTRLTVT.

The CDR3 coding sequence is TGTGCCAGCAGCCAAGATTTTACAGGGGGCATGGCCGGGGAGCTGTTTTTT. Amino acids: CASSQDFTGGMAGELFF. The chain is built from TRBV4-2 and TRBJ2-2; 9 bases align to TRBD1. The CDR3 consists of 17 residues. V was clipped by 0 bases and J by 6 bases; unmatched bases: 8. The germline V gene has CDR1 LGHNA and CDR2 YNFKEQ.

The chain carries TRBV19 and TRBJ1-2, with D possibly matching TRBD1 (6 bases). The CDR3 totals 14 residues. CDR1 is LNHDA and CDR2 is SQIVND in the germline V gene (reference sequence). Trimming removed 7 bases at V and 8 bases at J, with 20 bases between. CDR3 coding DNA: TGTGCCAGTACTTTGAGGGGGGGCGGACAGGGCTACACCTTC. Protein sequence: CASTLRGGGQGYTF.

The chain joins TRBV7-9 to TRBJ1-1; D remains unclear. V was shortened by 4 bases and J by 1 base, with 10 bases between the two germline ends. The CDR3 spans 14 residues. Per the germline V gene, CDR1 is SEHNR and CDR2 is FQNEAQ (reference sequence). In nucleotides, the CDR3 is TGTGCCAGCAGCTCTTATCAGTGGAACACTGAAGCTTTCTTT. This codes for CASSSYQWNTEAFF.

This clone has just a few counts. The chain has TRBV27 and TRBJ1-2; 9 nucleotides match TRBD1. Germline CDR1 reads MNHEY; CDR2 reads SMNVEV (reference sequence). This CDR3 comprises 14 residues. Trimming cost V 1 base and J 8 bases; bases outside gene matches: 5. CDR3 nucleotide sequence: TGTGCCAGCAGTTTATACCGGGACAGGGAAGGCTACACCTTC. It translates to CASSLYRDREGYTF.

This clone came up a few times. The chain combines TRBV27 with TRBJ2-1; perhaps TRBD2 as D (5 bases). Trimming took off 5 bases at V and 1 base at J, with 18 bases between the two ends. CDR1 is MNHEY and CDR2 is SMNVEV in the germline V gene (reference sequence). This CDR3 spans 17 amino acids. The chain's CDR3 is CASSPPLGRTSYNEQFF. The CDR3 coding sequence is TGTGCCAGCAGTCCCCCGCTGGGCAGGACTTCCTACAATGAGCAGTTCTTC.